This entry concerns a single T cell receptor (beta chain). This sample is drawn from a study of blood T cell repertoires in COVID-19. Study-wide context: Samples taken during acute and convalescent COVID-19 were collected in the United States, Italy and Spain. In each case, the material was cDNA or gDNA derived from T cells, B-cell-depleted T cells, or PBMCs.

V was cut by 6 bases and J by 7 bases, with 12 bases left in between. The CDR3 covers 11 residues. The germline gives CDR1 SQVTM, CDR2 ANQGSEA. Under the authors' procedure: How many nucleated cells were present was estimated from reference gene primer amplification. The assay was immunoSEQ multiplex PCR, and TCRdb's table has in-frame clones only and misses some. V and J calls and clone size follow that table, whereas D and trimming were derived from the DNA. Of 180,000 or so clones detected, about 89% appear once; the ten largest clones hold roughly 2.5%. The sequencing sample was made of peripheral blood. The chain uses TRBV29-1 and TRBJ1-1, with D maybe TRBD1 (5 bases). This TCR derives from a man aged 35 to 55 with active or convalescent COVID-19. The CDR3 nucleotides are TGCAGCGTCACTGGGGGGGGTGAAGCTTTCTTT. It yields the protein CSVTGGGEAFF.